This is a list of T cell receptor beta chains from one sample in a study of T-cell memory formation after mild COVID-19. TCRdb processed the 5' RACE reads anew with MiXCR; each CDR3 protein has one entry. The table lists 120,000 or so distinct CDR3 sequences, more than 15% of them singletons. Input material: PBMCs or a T cell subset sorted from them (not recorded which). The receptors stem from an adult woman who had mild COVID-19 (a few samples of this study predate the infection). Cell type and time point are not known. Each CDR3 is given with its conserved first and last residue. The D gene is left open where the match is weak. For some rows the clone size is stated as once, few or many, or as a class when expanded; others skip it.

V gene	D gene	clone size	J gene	CDR3 protein	CDR3 DNA
TRBV21-1	.	.	TRBJ2-7	CASPLGLASEAWYYEQYF	TGTGCCAGCCCCTTGGGACTAGCGTCGGAGGCCTGGTACTACGAGCAGTACTTC
TRBV24-1	.	few	TRBJ1-5	CATGDGGNQPQHF	TGTGCCACCGGCGACGGGGGGAATCAGCCCCAGCATTTT
TRBV6-1	TRBD1	.	TRBJ2-3	CASSEIGTGTDTQYF	TGTGCCAGCAGTGAAATCGGGACAGGCACAGATACGCAGTATTTT
TRBV9	TRBD2	.	TRBJ2-5	CASSVAGTSGETQYF	TGTGCCAGCAGCGTAGCCGGGACTAGCGGAGAGACCCAGTACTTC
TRBV6-5	TRBD2	few	TRBJ2-7	CASSPGSGVYF	TGTGCCAGCAGCCCCGGAAGCGGGGTGTACTTC
TRBV29-1	.	.	TRBJ2-5	CSAGTQETQYF	TGCAGCGCTGGGACCCAAGAGACCCAGTACTTC
TRBV29-1	TRBD1	few	TRBJ1-1	CSARQGRTEAFF	TGCAGCGCCCGACAGGGGAGGACTGAAGCTTTCTTT
TRBV7-9	.	few	TRBJ2-7	CASSLAGVYEQYF	TGTGCCAGCAGCTTAGCGGGAGTTTACGAGCAGTACTTC
TRBV6-2/TRBV6-3	.	few	TRBJ2-7	CASQKGHYEQYF	TGTGCCAGCCAGAAGGGACACTACGAGCAGTACTTC
TRBV4-3	TRBD2	few	TRBJ2-2	CASSQTLAGGISGTGELFF	TGCGCCAGCAGCCAGACACTAGCGGGAGGGATTTCGGGGACCGGGGAGCTGTTTTTT
TRBV7-8	TRBD2	.	TRBJ2-1	CASSLWEGVIPNEQFF	TGTGCCAGCAGCTTATGGGAGGGCGTCATACCCAATGAGCAGTTCTTC
TRBV20-1	.	.	TRBJ2-7	CSARGGTYEQYF	TGCAGTGCTAGAGGCGGCACCTACGAGCAGTACTTC
TRBV7-7	.	few	TRBJ2-7	CASSQGPAYEQYF	TGTGCCAGCAGCCAGGGACCTGCCTACGAGCAGTACTTC
TRBV29-1	.	.	TRBJ2-1	CSVEAHNLDEQFF	TGCAGCGTTGAAGCCCACAACCTAGACGAGCAGTTCTTC
TRBV6-6	TRBD1	few	TRBJ2-7	CASRLEGQVSEQYF	TGTGCCAGCAGACTCGAGGGACAGGTCTCCGAGCAGTACTTC
TRBV5-1	TRBD1	many	TRBJ2-2	CASMSGGAGYTGELFF	TGCGCCAGCATGTCAGGGGGCGCGGGTTACACCGGGGAGCTGTTTTTT
TRBV7-2	.	.	TRBJ2-1	CASSSLGSSYNEQFF	TGTGCCAGCAGCAGCTTAGGGAGCTCCTACAATGAGCAGTTCTTC
TRBV19	.	.	TRBJ1-5	CASSMVREVNQPQHF	TGTGCCAGTAGTATGGTCAGGGAGGTCAATCAGCCCCAGCATTTT
TRBV5-1	.	many	TRBJ2-7	CASSVTKGTAAYEQYF	TGCGCCAGCAGTGTTACGAAAGGGACTGCCGCCTACGAGCAGTACTTC
TRBV5-5	.	few	TRBJ2-7	CASRENYEQYF	TGTGCCAGCAGGGAGAACTACGAGCAGTACTTC
TRBV4-2	.	few	TRBJ2-3	CASGGSTDTQYF	TGTGCCAGCGGGGGGAGCACAGATACGCAGTATTTT
TRBV27	.	.	TRBJ2-3	CASSLAGFSTDTQYF	TGTGCCAGCAGTTTAGCCGGGTTTAGCACAGATACGCAGTATTTT
TRBV5-1	TRBD1	.	TRBJ1-5	CASSPGTGGGQPQHF	TGCGCCAGCAGCCCAGGGACAGGGGGCGGGCAGCCCCAGCATTTT
TRBV2	.	.	TRBJ1-1	CASSKEASVGAFF	TGTGCCAGCAGTAAAGAGGCGTCAGTTGGTGCTTTCTTT
TRBV2	.	.	TRBJ2-7	CASGLRDNYEQYF	TGTGCCAGCGGCCTCCGGGACAACTACGAGCAGTACTTC
TRBV5-1	.	.	TRBJ1-2	CASRSGTHDGYTF	TGCGCCAGCAGATCTGGGACACACGATGGCTACACCTTC
TRBV5-4	.	.	TRBJ2-7	CASSLPLDEQYF	TGTGCCAGCAGCTTACCCCTGGACGAGCAGTACTTC
TRBV13	TRBD1	.	TRBJ2-3	CASSKQGASDTQYF	TGTGCCAGCAGCAAACAGGGGGCGTCGGATACGCAGTATTTT
TRBV20-1	.	few	TRBJ2-2	CSARRVVGGTGELFF	TGCAGTGCTAGAAGGGTGGTTGGGGGCACCGGGGAGCTGTTTTTT
TRBV6-5	.	.	TRBJ2-2	CASSYSTTGELFF	TGTGCCAGCAGTTACTCCACAACCGGGGAGCTGTTTTTT